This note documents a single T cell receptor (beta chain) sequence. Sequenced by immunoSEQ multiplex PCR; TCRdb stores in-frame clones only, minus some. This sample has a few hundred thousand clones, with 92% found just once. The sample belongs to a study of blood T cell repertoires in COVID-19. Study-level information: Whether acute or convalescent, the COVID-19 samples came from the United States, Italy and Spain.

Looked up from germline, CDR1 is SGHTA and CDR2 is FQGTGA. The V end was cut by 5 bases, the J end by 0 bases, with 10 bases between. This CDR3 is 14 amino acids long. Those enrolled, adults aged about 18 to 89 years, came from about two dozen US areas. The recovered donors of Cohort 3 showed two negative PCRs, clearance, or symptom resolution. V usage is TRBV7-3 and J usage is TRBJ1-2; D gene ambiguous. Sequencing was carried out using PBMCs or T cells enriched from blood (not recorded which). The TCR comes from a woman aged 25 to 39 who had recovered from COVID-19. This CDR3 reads CASSPSRTNYGYTF. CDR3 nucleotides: TGTGCCAGCAGCCCCTCGCGTACTAACTATGGCTACACCTTC.